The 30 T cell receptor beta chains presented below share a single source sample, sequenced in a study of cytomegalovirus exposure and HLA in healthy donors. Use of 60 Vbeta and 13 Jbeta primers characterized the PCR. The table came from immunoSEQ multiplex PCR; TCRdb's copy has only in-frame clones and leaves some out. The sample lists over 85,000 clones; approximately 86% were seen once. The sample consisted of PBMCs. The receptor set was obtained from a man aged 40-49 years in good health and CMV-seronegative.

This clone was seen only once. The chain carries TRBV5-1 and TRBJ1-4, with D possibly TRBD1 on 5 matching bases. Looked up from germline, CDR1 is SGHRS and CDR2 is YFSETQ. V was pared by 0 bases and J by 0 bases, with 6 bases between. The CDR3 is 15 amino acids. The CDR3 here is CASSLAGATNEKLFF. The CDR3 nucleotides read TGCGCCAGCAGCTTGGCGGGGGCAACTAATGAAAAACTGTTTTTT.

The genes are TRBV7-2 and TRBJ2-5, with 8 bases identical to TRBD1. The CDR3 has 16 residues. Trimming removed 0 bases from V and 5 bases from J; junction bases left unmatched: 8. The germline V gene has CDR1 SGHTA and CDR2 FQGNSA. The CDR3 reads CASSLAAARGQETQYF. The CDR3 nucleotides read TGTGCCAGCAGCTTAGCAGCGGCCAGGGGGCAGGAGACCCAGTACTTC.

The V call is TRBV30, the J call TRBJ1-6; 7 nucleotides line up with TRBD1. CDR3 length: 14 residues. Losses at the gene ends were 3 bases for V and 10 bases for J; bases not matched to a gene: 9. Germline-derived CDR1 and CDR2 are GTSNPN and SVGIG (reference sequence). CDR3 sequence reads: CAWRAQGGRSPLHF. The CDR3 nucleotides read TGTGCCTGGAGGGCCCAGGGGGGACGATCACCCCTCCACTTT.

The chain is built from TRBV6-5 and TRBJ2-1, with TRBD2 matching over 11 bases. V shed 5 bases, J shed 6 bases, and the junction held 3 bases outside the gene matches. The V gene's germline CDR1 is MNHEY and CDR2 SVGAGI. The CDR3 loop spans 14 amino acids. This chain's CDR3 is CASSGLAGSNEQFF. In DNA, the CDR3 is TGTGCCAGCAGTGGACTAGCGGGTTCCAATGAGCAGTTCTTC.

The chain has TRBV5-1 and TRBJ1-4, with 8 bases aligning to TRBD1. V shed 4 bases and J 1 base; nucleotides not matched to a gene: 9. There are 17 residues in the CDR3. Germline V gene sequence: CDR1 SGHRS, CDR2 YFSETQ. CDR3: CASSGSDRGGTNEKLFF. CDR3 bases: TGCGCCAGCAGCGGATCTGACAGGGGCGGAACTAATGAAAAACTGTTTTTT.

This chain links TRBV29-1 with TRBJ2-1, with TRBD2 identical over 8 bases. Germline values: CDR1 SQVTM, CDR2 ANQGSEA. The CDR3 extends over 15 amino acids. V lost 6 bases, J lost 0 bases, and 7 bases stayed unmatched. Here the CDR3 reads CSVAGTSSSYNEQFF. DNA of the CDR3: TGCAGCGTCGCCGGGACTAGTTCCTCCTACAATGAGCAGTTCTTC.

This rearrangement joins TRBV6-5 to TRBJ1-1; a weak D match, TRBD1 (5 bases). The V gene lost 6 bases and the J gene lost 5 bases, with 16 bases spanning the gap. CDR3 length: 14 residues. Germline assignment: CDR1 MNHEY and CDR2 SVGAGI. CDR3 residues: CASSRSGGSTEAFF. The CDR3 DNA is TGTGCCAGCAGCCGATCGGGGGGGTCGACTGAAGCTTTCTTT.

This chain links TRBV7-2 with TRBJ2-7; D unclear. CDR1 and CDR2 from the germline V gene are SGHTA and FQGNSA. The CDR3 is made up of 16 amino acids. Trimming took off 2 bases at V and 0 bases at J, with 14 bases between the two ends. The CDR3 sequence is CASSLIPGSLSYEQYF. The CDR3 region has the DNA TGTGCCAGCAGCTTAATCCCCGGTAGCCTCTCCTACGAGCAGTACTTC.

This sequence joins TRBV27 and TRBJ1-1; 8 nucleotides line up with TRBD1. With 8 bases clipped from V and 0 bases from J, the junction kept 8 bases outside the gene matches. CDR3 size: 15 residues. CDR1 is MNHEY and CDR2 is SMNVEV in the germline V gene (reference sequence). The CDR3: CASRRQGRMNTEAFF. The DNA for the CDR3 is TGTGCCAGCCGTCGACAGGGGCGAATGAACACTGAAGCTTTCTTT.

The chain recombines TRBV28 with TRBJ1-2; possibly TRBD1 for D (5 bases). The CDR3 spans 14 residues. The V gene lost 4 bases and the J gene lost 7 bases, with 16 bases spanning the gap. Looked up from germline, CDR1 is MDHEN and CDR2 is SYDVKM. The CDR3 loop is CASSSAPGFPGYTF. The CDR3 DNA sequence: TGTGCCAGCAGTTCTGCCCCAGGGTTTCCTGGCTACACCTTC.

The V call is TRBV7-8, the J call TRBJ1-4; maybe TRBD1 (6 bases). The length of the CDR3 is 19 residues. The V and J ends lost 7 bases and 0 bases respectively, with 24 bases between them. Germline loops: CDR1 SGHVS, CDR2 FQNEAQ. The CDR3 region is CASTPGLSGVVTTNEKLFF. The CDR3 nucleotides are TGTGCCAGCACCCCAGGTCTCTCAGGGGTAGTTACAACTAATGAAAAACTGTTTTTT.

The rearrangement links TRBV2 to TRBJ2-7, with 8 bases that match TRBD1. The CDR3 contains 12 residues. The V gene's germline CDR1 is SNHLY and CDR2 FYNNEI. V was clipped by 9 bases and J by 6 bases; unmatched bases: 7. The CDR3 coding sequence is TGTGCCAGTAGGACAGGGCAGGGCGAGCAGTACTTC. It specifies CASRTGQGEQYF.

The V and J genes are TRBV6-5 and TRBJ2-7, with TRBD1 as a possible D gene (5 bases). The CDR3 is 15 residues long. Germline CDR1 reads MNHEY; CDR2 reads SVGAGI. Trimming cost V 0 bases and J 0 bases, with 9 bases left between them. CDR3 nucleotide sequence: TGTGCCAGCAGTTACTCTTTTGGGGCCTCCTACGAGCAGTACTTC. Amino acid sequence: CASSYSFGASYEQYF.

The chain's CDR3 is CASSSSDRDNQPQHF. In DNA, the CDR3 is TGTGCCAGCAGCTCCTCGGACAGGGATAATCAGCCCCAGCATTTT. The chain recombines TRBV7-8 with TRBJ1-5; 8 bases match TRBD1. CDR1 and CDR2 (germline): SGHVS, FQNEAQ. The J segment lost 4 bases and the V segment lost 4 bases, leaving 6 bases of the junction unmatched. This CDR3 has 15 amino acids. Full variable domain (remainder filled in from reference TRBV7-8 and TRBJ1-5): GAGVSQSPRYKVAKRGQDVALRCDPISGHVSLFWYQQALGQGPEFLTYFQNEAQLDKSGLPSDRFFAERPEGSVSTLKIQRTQQEDSAVYLCASSSSDRDNQPQHFGDGTRLSIL.

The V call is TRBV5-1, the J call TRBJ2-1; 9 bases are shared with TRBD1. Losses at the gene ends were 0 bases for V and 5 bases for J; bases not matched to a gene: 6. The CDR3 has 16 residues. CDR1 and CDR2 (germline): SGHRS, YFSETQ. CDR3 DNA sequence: TGCGCCAGCAGCTTGGGTACAGGGGGCGCCCACAATGAGCAGTTCTTC. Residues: CASSLGTGGAHNEQFF.

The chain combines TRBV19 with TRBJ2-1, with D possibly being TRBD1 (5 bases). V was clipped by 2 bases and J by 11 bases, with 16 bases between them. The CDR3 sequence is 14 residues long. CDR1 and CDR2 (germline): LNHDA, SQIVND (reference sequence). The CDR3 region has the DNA TGTGCCAGTAGTATATTCGACAGTCCTAGTCAGCAGTTCTTC. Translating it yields CASSIFDSPSQQFF.

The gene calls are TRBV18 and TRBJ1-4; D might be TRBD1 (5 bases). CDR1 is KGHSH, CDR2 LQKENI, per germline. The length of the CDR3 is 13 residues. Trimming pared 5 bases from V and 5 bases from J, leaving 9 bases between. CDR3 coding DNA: TGTGCCAGCTCAGGGGGAGGCAATGAAAAACTGTTTTTT. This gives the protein CASSGGGNEKLFF.

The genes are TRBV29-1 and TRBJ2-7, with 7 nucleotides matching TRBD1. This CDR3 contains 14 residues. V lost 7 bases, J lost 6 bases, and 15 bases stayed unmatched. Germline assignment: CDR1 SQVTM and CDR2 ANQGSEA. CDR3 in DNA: TGCAGCGCCCTAGGCCGGGACAGTTACAGCGAGCAGTACTTC. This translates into CSALGRDSYSEQYF.

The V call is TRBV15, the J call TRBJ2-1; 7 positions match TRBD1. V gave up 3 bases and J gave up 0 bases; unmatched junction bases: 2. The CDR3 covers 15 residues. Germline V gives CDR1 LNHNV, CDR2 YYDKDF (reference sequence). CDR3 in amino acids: CATSRDRSSYNEQFF. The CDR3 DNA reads TGTGCCACCAGCAGGGACAGGAGCTCCTACAATGAGCAGTTCTTC.

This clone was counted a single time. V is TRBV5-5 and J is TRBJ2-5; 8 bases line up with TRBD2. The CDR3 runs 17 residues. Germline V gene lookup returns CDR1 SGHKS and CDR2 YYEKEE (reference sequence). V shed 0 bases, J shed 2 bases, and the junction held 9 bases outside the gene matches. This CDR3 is CASSLGGLAGLQETQYF. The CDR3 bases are TGTGCCAGCAGCTTGGGTGGGCTAGCGGGCCTACAAGAGACCCAGTACTTC.

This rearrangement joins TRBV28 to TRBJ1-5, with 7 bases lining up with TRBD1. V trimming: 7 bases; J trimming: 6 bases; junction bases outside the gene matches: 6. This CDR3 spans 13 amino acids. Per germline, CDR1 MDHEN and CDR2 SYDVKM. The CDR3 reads CASTKGGSQPQHF. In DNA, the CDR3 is TGTGCCAGCACCAAAGGGGGCAGTCAGCCCCAGCATTTT.

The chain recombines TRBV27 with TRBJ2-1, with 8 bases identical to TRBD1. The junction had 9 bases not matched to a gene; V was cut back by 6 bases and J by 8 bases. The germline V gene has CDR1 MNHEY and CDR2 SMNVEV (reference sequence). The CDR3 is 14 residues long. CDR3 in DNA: TGTGCCAGCAGATGGGTGGCAGGGGGCTATGAGCAGTTCTTC. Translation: CASRWVAGGYEQFF.

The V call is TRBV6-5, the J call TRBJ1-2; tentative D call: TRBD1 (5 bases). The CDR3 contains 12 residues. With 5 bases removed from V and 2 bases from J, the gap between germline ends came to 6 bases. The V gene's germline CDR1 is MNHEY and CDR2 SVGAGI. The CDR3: CASSRGNYGYTF. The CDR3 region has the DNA TGTGCCAGCAGTCGGGGGAACTATGGCTACACCTTC.

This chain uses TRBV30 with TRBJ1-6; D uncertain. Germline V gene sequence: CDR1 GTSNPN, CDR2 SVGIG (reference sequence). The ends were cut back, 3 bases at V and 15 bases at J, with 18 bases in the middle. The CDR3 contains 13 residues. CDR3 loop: CAWREDSSLGLHF. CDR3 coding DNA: TGTGCCTGGAGGGAGGACTCATCCCTTGGCCTCCACTTT.

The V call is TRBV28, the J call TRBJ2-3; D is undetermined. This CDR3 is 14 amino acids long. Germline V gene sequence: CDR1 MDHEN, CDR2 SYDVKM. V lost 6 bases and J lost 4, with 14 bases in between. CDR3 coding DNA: TGTGCCAGCAGCACCACCTCTATTTCAGATACGCAGTATTTT. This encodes CASSTTSISDTQYF. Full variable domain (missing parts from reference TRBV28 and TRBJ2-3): DVKVTQSSRYLVKRTGEKVFLECVQDMDHENMFWYRQDPGLGLRLIYFSYDVKMKEKGDIPEGYSVSREKKERFSLILESASTNQTSMYLCASSTTSISDTQYFGPGTRLTVL.

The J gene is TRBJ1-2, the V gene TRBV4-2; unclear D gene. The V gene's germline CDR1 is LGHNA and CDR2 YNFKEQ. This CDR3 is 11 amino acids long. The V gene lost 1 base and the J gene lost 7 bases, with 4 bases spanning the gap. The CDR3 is CASSQVGGYTF. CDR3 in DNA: TGTGCCAGCAGCCAAGTCGGTGGCTACACCTTC.

CDR3 in amino acids: CASREPGSPLHF. DNA for the CDR3: TGTGCCAGCCGAGAGCCGGGATCACCCCTCCACTTT. This chain uses TRBV6-5 with TRBJ1-6; D ambiguous. This CDR3 is 12 amino acids long. V lost 8 bases and J lost 10, with 12 bases in between. Germline values: CDR1 MNHEY, CDR2 SVGAGI.

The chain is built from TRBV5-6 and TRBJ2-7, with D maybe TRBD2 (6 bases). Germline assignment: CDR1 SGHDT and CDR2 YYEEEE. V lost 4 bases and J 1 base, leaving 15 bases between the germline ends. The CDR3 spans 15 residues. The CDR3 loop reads CASSKPGLPSYEQYF. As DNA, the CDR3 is TGTGCCAGCAGCAAACCGGGACTTCCTTCCTACGAGCAGTACTTC.

CDR3 DNA sequence: TGTGCCAGCAGCTTGTACTCCTATAATTCACCCCTCCACTTT. This encodes CASSLYSYNSPLHF. V and J are TRBV5-4 and TRBJ1-6; D is unresolved. Looked up from germline, CDR1 is SGHNT and CDR2 is YYREEE (reference sequence). Trimming took 1 base from V and 0 from J, leaving 2 bases between them. The CDR3 has 14 residues. The complete variable domain, with remaining parts taken from reference TRBV5-4 and TRBJ1-6, reads ETGVTQSPTHLIKTRGQQVTLRCSSQSGHNTVSWYQQALGQGPQFIFQYYREEENGRGNFPPRFSGLQFPNYSSELNVNALELDDSALYLCASSLYSYNSPLHFGNGTRLTVT.

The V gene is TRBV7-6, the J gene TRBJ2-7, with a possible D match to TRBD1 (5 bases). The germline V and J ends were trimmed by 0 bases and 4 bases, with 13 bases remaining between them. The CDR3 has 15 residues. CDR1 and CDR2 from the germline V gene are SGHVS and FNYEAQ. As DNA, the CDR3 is TGTGCCAGCAGCTTAGCACAGGCTCCCGGGTACGAGCAGTACTTC. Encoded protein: CASSLAQAPGYEQYF.